The next 21 T cell receptor beta chains were all read from a single sample in a study of T-cell reconstitution after alpha-beta-depleted transplantation in children. The TCRbeta library incorporated unique molecular identifiers. Via MiXCR, TCRdb re-called the PCR reads, giving one row per CDR3 protein. The sample lists approximately 510,000 distinct CDR3 sequences; 15% to 20% were seen once. This material consisted of PBMCs from the stem cell graft donor, taken from the stem cell graft. Source of these receptors: a human donor who donated a stem cell graft to a child with acute lymphoblastic leukemia.

The rearrangement joins TRBV4-2 to TRBJ2-7; D remains unclear. This CDR3 has 14 residues. Per germline, CDR1 LGHNA and CDR2 YNFKEQ. V lost 4 bases and J lost 3, with 13 bases in between. CDR3 region: CASSPTSGDYEQYF. The CDR3 DNA sequence: TGTGCCAGCAGCCCCACCTCCGGAGACTACGAGCAGTACTTC.

This clonotype was counted ten times or more. At one end, the junction sequence differs from germline, possibly due to a read error. This chain connects TRBV5-1 to TRBJ1-5; D might be TRBD1 (5 bases). This CDR3 has 14 amino acids. The germline V gene encodes CDR1 SGHRS and CDR2 YFSETQ. The CDR3 loop reads CASSLGQGRQPQHF. In DNA form, the CDR3 reads TGTGCCAGCAGCTTAGGGCAGGGCCGCCAGCCCCAGCATTTT.

The sample holds many counts of this clonotype. The J gene is TRBJ2-3, the V gene TRBV7-6; no firm D call. Germline V gene sequence: CDR1 SGHVS, CDR2 FNYEAQ. V was clipped by 5 bases and J by 4 bases, with 10 bases between them. The CDR3 covers 13 residues. The CDR3 DNA is TGTGCCAGCAGCCCGGTTTGGCCAGATACGCAGTATTTT. It codes for CASSPVWPDTQYF.

This clonotype was seen more than once but under ten times. The CDR3 is CALVFGEAFF. The CDR3 DNA sequence: TGTGCCCTCGTATTCGGTGAAGCTTTCTTT. The J gene is TRBJ1-1, the V gene TRBV6-1; D unresolved. Germline V gives CDR1 MNHNS, CDR2 SASEGT. This CDR3 is 10 amino acids long. V was cut by 11 bases and J by 7 bases, with 11 bases left in between.

As DNA, the CDR3 is TGTGCCAGCAGTCCCCTAGCGGGCCGTGAGTTCTTC. Translated: CASSPLAGREFF. The chain recombines TRBV7-8 with TRBJ2-1; 8 bases fit TRBD2. This CDR3 has 12 amino acids. CDR1 and CDR2 (germline): SGHVS, FQNEAQ. Trimming took 6 bases from V and 14 from J; bases not matched to a gene: 9. The whole variable domain, remainder taken from reference TRBV7-8 and TRBJ2-1, is GAGVSQSPRYKVAKRGQDVALRCDPISGHVSLFWYQQALGQGPEFLTYFQNEAQLDKSGLPSDRFFAERPEGSVSTLKIQRTQQEDSAVYLCASSPLAGREFFGPGTRLTVL.

A few counts support this clonotype. The chain joins TRBV20-1 to TRBJ1-5; possibly TRBD1 for D (5 bases). With 3 bases removed from V and 1 base from J, the gap between germline ends came to 10 bases. This CDR3 contains 14 residues. Germline CDR1 DFQATT, CDR2 SNEGSKA (reference sequence). The CDR3 here is CSARGRRSNQPQHF. The CDR3 nucleotides read TGCAGTGCTAGGGGACGACGGAGCAATCAGCCCCAGCATTTT.

V is TRBV6-5 and J is TRBJ2-2; D is unclear. The CDR3 has 15 amino acids. V was trimmed by 2 bases and J by 1 base, leaving 8 bases between them. The germline V gene has CDR1 MNHEY and CDR2 SVGAGI. The CDR3 sequence: CASSYRAGNTGELFF. The DNA for the CDR3 is TGTGCCAGCAGTTACAGGGCAGGGAACACCGGGGAGCTGTTTTTT.

The V and J genes are TRBV2 and TRBJ2-5, with unresolved D. Between the trimmed V and J ends, which lost 7 bases and 2 bases, there was a span of 11 bases. This CDR3 is 13 amino acids long. Looked up from germline, CDR1 is SNHLY and CDR2 is FYNNEI. CDR3 DNA sequence: TGTGCCAGCAAACGGGCCATACAAGAGACCCAGTACTTC. It translates to CASKRAIQETQYF.

The chain employs TRBV7-2 and TRBJ2-1, with 9 nucleotides matching TRBD2. J was trimmed by 0 bases and V by 0 bases; bases with no gene match: 9. CDR1 and CDR2 from the germline V gene are SGHTA and FQGNSA. The CDR3 has 19 residues. The CDR3 here is CASSLAWLAGIYSYNEQFF. CDR3 nucleotides: TGTGCCAGCAGCTTAGCTTGGCTAGCGGGGATTTACTCCTACAATGAGCAGTTCTTC.

J is TRBJ2-3 and V is TRBV6-5; possible D gene TRBD2, 6 bases. V was cut by 4 bases and J by 1 base, with 18 bases left in between. The germline V gene encodes CDR1 MNHEY and CDR2 SVGAGI. The CDR3 length is 17 residues. Here the CDR3 DNA reads TGTGCCAGCAGTTGGTCAGCTAGCGATGGCGGCACAGATACGCAGTATTTT. This encodes CASSWSASDGGTDTQYF.

This clonotype has only a few counts. The rearrangement uses TRBV12-3 or TRBV12-4 and TRBJ2-7, with unresolved D. V was pared by 6 bases and J by 6 bases, with 12 bases between. This CDR3 contains 12 residues. DNA of the CDR3: TGTGCCAGCAGCTCTCTTTGGGGCGAGCAGTACTTC. Encoded protein: CASSSLWGEQYF.

The chain has TRBV6-6 and TRBJ2-7; no clear D gene. V was clipped by 7 bases and J by 4 bases, with 11 bases between them. Germline CDR1 is MNHNY and CDR2 is SVGAGI (reference sequence). The CDR3 runs 12 residues. CDR3 sequence (DNA): TGTGCCAGCAACCGAGCCTCGTACGAGCAGTACTTC. Translated, it gives CASNRASYEQYF.

The rearrangement joins TRBV19 to TRBJ2-3; D remains unclear. Trimming took off 2 bases at V and 0 bases at J, with 3 bases between the two ends. Germline CDR1 is LNHDA and CDR2 is SQIVND (reference sequence). This CDR3 region has 13 residues. The CDR3 DNA sequence: TGTGCCAGTAGTATACAGAGCACAGATACGCAGTATTTT. Translation gives CASSIQSTDTQYF. Filled out from reference TRBV19 and TRBJ2-3, the complete variable domain reads DGGITQSPKYLFRKEGQNVTLSCEQNLNHDAMYWYRQDPGQGLRLIYYSQIVNDFQKGDIAEGYSVSREKKESFPLTVTSAQKNPTAFYLCASSIQSTDTQYFGPGTRLTVL.

The chain couples TRBV5-1 to TRBJ2-7; 9 bases agree with TRBD1. Trimming removed 5 bases from V and 3 bases from J; junction bases left unmatched: 6. This CDR3 spans 14 amino acids. Germline CDR1 and CDR2: SGHRS and YFSETQ. Here the CDR3 reads CASRATGGNYEQYF. DNA of the CDR3: TGCGCCAGCAGGGCCACAGGGGGCAACTACGAGCAGTACTTC.

There are a few counts of this clonotype. The CDR3 reads CASSSRDLAYEQYF. The DNA of the CDR3 is TGCGCCAGCAGCTCGCGGGACCTCGCCTACGAGCAGTACTTC. The chain carries TRBV5-1 and TRBJ2-7, with a weak D call TRBD2 (6 bases). Looked up from germline, CDR1 is SGHRS and CDR2 is YFSETQ. This CDR3 comprises 14 residues. V lost 3 bases and J 2 bases, leaving 12 bases between the germline ends.

This clonotype was observed a handful of times. The V and J genes are TRBV5-6 and TRBJ1-1; D is possibly TRBD1 (6 bases). In germline, CDR1 is SGHDT, CDR2 YYEEEE. The CDR3 runs 14 residues. Between the trimmed V and J ends, which lost 4 bases and 0 bases, there was a span of 10 bases. The CDR3 here is CASSRRDMNTEAFF. CDR3 DNA sequence: TGTGCCAGCAGCCGTCGGGACATGAACACTGAAGCTTTCTTT.

This clonotype was recorded a few times. This chain links TRBV7-8 with TRBJ2-4, with 7 bases aligning to TRBD1. Germline CDR1 SGHVS, CDR2 FQNEAQ. J gave up 5 bases and V 4 bases, and 17 bases lay outside the gene matches. The CDR3 loop spans 18 amino acids. The CDR3 protein is CASSSTTGLVARENIQYF. CDR3 coding DNA: TGTGCCAGCAGCTCTACGACAGGGCTGGTTGCTCGCGAAAACATTCAGTACTTC.

J is TRBJ1-2 and V is TRBV4-2; D possibly corresponds to TRBD1 (5 bases). The V gene lost 1 base and the J gene lost 7 bases, with 10 bases spanning the gap. The CDR3 has 13 amino acids. Germline CDR1 reads LGHNA; CDR2 reads YNFKEQ. Here the CDR3 DNA reads TGTGCCAGCAGCCAAGGAGGGGCTCTTGGCTACACCTTC. Translation gives CASSQGGALGYTF.

The chain joins TRBV12-3 or TRBV12-4 to TRBJ1-5, with no clear D. V dropped 3 bases and J dropped 6 bases, with 9 bases sitting between them. The CDR3 runs to 13 residues. The CDR3 protein is CASSFGESQPQHF. CDR3 in DNA: TGTGCCAGCAGTTTTGGGGAATCTCAGCCCCAGCATTTT.

This clonotype has a handful of counts. The V gene is TRBV12-3 or TRBV12-4, the J gene TRBJ2-1; 9 bases match TRBD1. V trimming: 5 bases; J trimming: 3 bases; junction bases outside the gene matches: 5. This CDR3 is 15 amino acids long. The CDR3 DNA is TGTGCCAGCAGTCGACAGGGGGTCGGCTACAATGAGCAGTTCTTC. Translation gives CASSRQGVGYNEQFF.

The CDR3 loop reads CSADGSSREAAGELFF. The CDR3, as DNA: TGCAGTGCCGATGGGTCTAGCCGGGAAGCGGCCGGGGAGCTGTTTTTT. V and J are TRBV20-1 and TRBJ2-2; TRBD2 might be the D (5 bases). The germline V and J ends were trimmed by 6 bases and 6 bases, with 23 bases remaining between them. CDR3 length: 16 amino acids. Germline V gene data show CDR1 as DFQATT and CDR2 as SNEGSKA (reference sequence).